This record concerns one T cell receptor beta chain sequence. Using immunoSEQ multiplex PCR, the repertoire was profiled, and TCRdb retains in-frame clones only, with some absent. The sample carries under 85,000 clones, around 90% recorded once. The data originate from a study of technical replicates of blood from several donors. The CDR3 runs to 16 residues. V lost 0 bases and J lost 1, with 10 bases in between. Looked up from germline, CDR1 is MGHRA and CDR2 is YSYEKL. The chain links TRBV4-1 to TRBJ2-1; D gene unclear. This receptor was taken from a human donor in good health. The material sequenced was T cells isolated from PBMCs. CDR3 amino acids: CASSQDSDFSYNEQFF. The CDR3 bases are TGCGCCAGCAGCCAAGATTCCGACTTTTCCTACAATGAGCAGTTCTTC.